The 28 T cell receptor beta chains below were found in one sample sequenced in a study of blood T cell repertoires in COVID-19 (dated by TCRdb to about 2020). Libraries were built with the immunoSEQ multiplex PCR assay. TCRdb mirrors the immuneACCESS table, restricted to in-frame sequences. Some clones are absent from its copies; in checked studies, under half trace to an unresolved V gene, and the reason for the others is unknown. The sample table lists a few hundred thousand clones, approximately 78% of them with a count of one. The ten largest account for 8% to 10% of the sample. Material: peripheral blood. The source of these receptors is a woman over 75 with COVID-19, enrolled during active disease.

This clone has just a few counts. The V call is TRBV18, the J call TRBJ1-2; D unclear. From germline, CDR1 is KGHSH and CDR2 LQKENI. This CDR3 comprises 13 residues. Trimming stripped 1 base from V and 2 bases from J, with 5 bases between. CDR3 sequence (DNA): TGTGCCAGCTCACCACAGGAGAACTATGGCTACACCTTC. Its translation: CASSPQENYGYTF.

The rearrangement joins TRBV6-5 to TRBJ1-3; the match to TRBD1 covers 7 bases. The CDR3 contains 15 residues. V was pared by 5 bases and J by 0 bases, with 4 bases of the junction left unmatched. Germline V gives CDR1 MNHEY, CDR2 SVGAGI. The CDR3 region is CASSNRGSSGNTIYF. The CDR3, as DNA: TGTGCCAGCAGTAACAGGGGCAGCTCTGGAAACACCATATATTTT.

The chain uses TRBV19 and TRBJ1-2; TRBD1 matches at 8 bases. J gave up 4 bases and V 6 bases, and 10 bases lay outside the gene matches. The CDR3 is 15 residues long. Per germline, CDR1 LNHDA and CDR2 SQIVND (reference sequence). The CDR3 is CASSRQQGVSYGYTF. The CDR3 coding sequence is TGTGCCAGTAGCCGCCAACAGGGGGTCTCCTATGGCTACACCTTC.

This chain joins TRBV5-6 and TRBJ1-1; D uncertain. CDR3 size: 16 residues. Germline V lookup: CDR1 SGHDT, CDR2 YYEEEE. V was pared by 4 bases and J by 5 bases, with 21 bases between. The CDR3, as DNA: TGTGCCAGCAGCCCTATAATCGGACGAGCGGAGACTGAAGCTTTCTTT. Its protein product is CASSPIIGRAETEAFF.

The chain combines TRBV28 with TRBJ1-5; 8 nucleotides match TRBD1. This CDR3 has 16 amino acids. CDR1 MDHEN and CDR2 SYDVKM come from the germline V gene. The J segment lost 5 bases and the V segment lost 5 bases, leaving 11 bases of the junction unmatched. The CDR3 loop reads CASSPRQGLGDQPQHF. The CDR3 nucleotides read TGTGCCAGCAGTCCCAGACAGGGGCTGGGGGATCAGCCCCAGCATTTT.

The CDR3 protein is CASSPGRGSGIRYNEQFF. In DNA, the CDR3 is TGTGCCAGCAGCCCCGGTCGCGGTAGCGGGATACGCTACAATGAGCAGTTCTTC. The chain is built from TRBV6-2 or TRBV6-3 and TRBJ2-1; TRBD2 matches at 8 bases. V gave up 6 bases and J gave up 3 bases; unmatched junction bases: 16. Germline V lookup: CDR1 MNHEY, CDR2 SVGEGT. This CDR3 has 18 residues.

The rearrangement uses TRBV21-1 and TRBJ1-2. TRBV21-1 has pseudogene status. CDR3 size: 18 residues. The CDR3 protein is CASSKAMIRGYANYGYTF. In DNA, the CDR3 is TGTGCCAGCAGCAAAGCAATGATTCGGGGATATGCTAACTATGGCTACACCTTC.

V is TRBV7-9 and J is TRBJ1-2, with 7 bases aligning to TRBD1. Germline loops: CDR1 SEHNR, CDR2 FQNEAQ (reference sequence). Trimming removed 5 bases from V and 2 bases from J; junction bases left unmatched: 8. The CDR3 loop spans 15 amino acids. CDR3 in amino acids: CASSPRDRSNYGYTF. DNA of the CDR3: TGTGCCAGCAGCCCCCGGGACAGATCAAACTATGGCTACACCTTC.

This chain uses TRBV7-2 with TRBJ1-3; D gene ambiguous. This CDR3 has 15 amino acids. Germline V gene sequence: CDR1 SGHTA, CDR2 FQGNSA. The V gene lost 8 bases and the J gene lost 2 bases, with 16 bases spanning the gap. In DNA, the CDR3 is TGTGCCAGCGCGACGGTGGACTTCCCTGGAAACACCATATATTTT. Its protein is CASATVDFPGNTIYF.

This clone was seen a single time. CDR3 sequence: CASSPRGSNQPQHF. Here the CDR3 DNA reads TGTGCCAGCAGTCCCCGGGGAAGCAATCAGCCCCAGCATTTT. This chain uses TRBV7-2 with TRBJ1-5; D is uncertain. In germline, CDR1 is SGHTA, CDR2 FQGNSA. The CDR3 runs to 14 residues. V lost 6 bases to trimming and J lost 1 base, with 10 bases between them.

In its sample, this clone was seen a few times. V usage is TRBV7-2 and J usage is TRBJ1-3; D not resolved. Germline values: CDR1 SGHTA, CDR2 FQGNSA. Trimming cost V 3 bases and J 4 bases, with 7 bases left between them. The CDR3 is made up of 13 amino acids. Here the CDR3 reads CASSFGRGNTIYF. CDR3 bases: TGTGCCAGCAGCTTCGGGAGAGGAAACACCATATATTTT.

This clone showed up just a few times. V and J are TRBV2 and TRBJ1-2; 7 positions match TRBD1. This CDR3 contains 18 residues. Unmatched junction bases numbered 17, after V lost 6 bases and J lost 1 base. Per germline, CDR1 SNHLY and CDR2 FYNNEI. CDR3: CASSERLSGGDGNYGYTF. DNA for the CDR3: TGTGCCAGCAGCGAGAGACTTTCAGGGGGAGACGGTAACTATGGCTACACCTTC.

The V and J genes are TRBV19 and TRBJ2-3, with 9 bases identical to TRBD2. Trimming removed 5 bases from V and 3 bases from J; junction bases left unmatched: 6. Germline CDR1 reads LNHDA; CDR2 reads SQIVND (reference sequence). This CDR3 has 15 amino acids. In DNA, the CDR3 is TGTGCCAGTAGTGCCTTAGCGGGGGTTACAGATACGCAGTATTTT. Translating gives CASSALAGVTDTQYF.

The genes are TRBV15 and TRBJ1-4; 8 positions match TRBD1. This CDR3 is 18 amino acids long. The germline CDR1 and CDR2 sequences are LNHNV and YYDKDF (reference sequence). With 5 bases clipped from V and 0 bases from J, the junction kept 11 bases outside the gene matches. The CDR3 is CATSDRGYTGSTNEKLFF. The CDR3 DNA is TGTGCCACCAGCGACAGGGGCTATACGGGCTCAACTAATGAAAAACTGTTTTTT.

The chain uses TRBV7-9 and TRBJ1-1; 7 bases line up with TRBD1. The CDR3 is made up of 13 amino acids. Germline values: CDR1 SEHNR, CDR2 FQNEAQ (reference sequence). The ends lost 4 bases at V and 10 bases at J; junction bases unmatched: 9. DNA of the CDR3: TGTGCCAGCAGCTGGACTCAGGGGGGAAGAGCTTTCTTT. It yields the protein CASSWTQGGRAFF.

The chain links TRBV7-3 to TRBJ2-2; TRBD2 might be the D (5 bases). The CDR3 runs 14 residues. Trimming pared 8 bases from V and 0 bases from J, leaving 10 bases between. Germline assignment: CDR1 SGHTA and CDR2 FQGTGA. The CDR3 sequence is CASRAGTNTGELFF. The DNA of the CDR3 is TGTGCCAGCCGGGCGGGCACGAACACCGGGGAGCTGTTTTTT.

CDR3 region: CASSRLGRDTEAFF. DNA of the CDR3: TGCGCCAGCAGCAGGTTGGGGAGGGACACTGAAGCTTTCTTT. The chain uses TRBV5-1 and TRBJ1-1; D gene uncertain. Germline V lookup: CDR1 SGHRS, CDR2 YFSETQ. V lost 4 bases to trimming and J lost 3 bases, with 13 bases between them. This CDR3 spans 14 amino acids.

This clone was detected a few times. The rearrangement uses TRBV15 and TRBJ2-1; TRBD1 matches at 8 bases. V dropped 7 bases and J dropped 4; count of bases not matched to a gene: 6. CDR1 LNHNV and CDR2 YYDKDF come from the germline V gene (reference sequence). This CDR3 has 14 residues. The CDR3 coding sequence is TGTGCCACCATACCCGACAGGGGATACAATGAGCAGTTCTTC. It is translated as CATIPDRGYNEQFF.

The V and J genes are TRBV3-1 (or the pseudogene TRBV3-2) and TRBJ1-3; perhaps TRBD1 as D (6 bases). The germline V gene encodes CDR1 LGHDT and CDR2 YNNKEL (reference sequence). The CDR3 has 17 amino acids. The V end was cut by 4 bases, the J end by 2 bases, with 18 bases between. In nucleotides, the CDR3 is TGTGCCAGCAGCCCCAGGGGTCCTTTCTCTGCTGGAAACACCATATATTTT. This translates into CASSPRGPFSAGNTIYF.

V usage is TRBV7-2 and J usage is TRBJ1-3; D gene uncertain. The CDR3 totals 15 residues. Trimming took off 3 bases at V and 0 bases at J, with 9 bases between the two ends. The germline V gene has CDR1 SGHTA and CDR2 FQGNSA. The CDR3 DNA is TGTGCCAGCAGCTTGGTGGGCTTCTCTGGAAACACCATATATTTT. Residues: CASSLVGFSGNTIYF.

The chain recombines TRBV6-1 with TRBJ2-3; 7 positions match TRBD2. Germline V gene lookup returns CDR1 MNHNS and CDR2 SASEGT. The CDR3 sequence is 15 residues long. The ends lost 4 bases at V and 3 bases at J; junction bases unmatched: 7. The CDR3 DNA reads TGTGCCAGCAGTGTTGGCGGGAGTGCTACAGATACGCAGTATTTT. Translation: CASSVGGSATDTQYF.

The CDR3 DNA sequence: TGTGCCAGCACCCCCTCGACAGGGACCTACGAGCAGTACTTC. This translates into CASTPSTGTYEQYF. The chain has TRBV5-4 and TRBJ2-7, with 7 bases matching TRBD1. V was clipped by 6 bases and J by 2 bases; unmatched bases: 8. This CDR3 has 14 amino acids. Germline-derived CDR1 and CDR2 are SGHNT and YYREEE (reference sequence).

V and J are TRBV7-9 and TRBJ1-2, with 7 bases lining up with TRBD1. V was pared by 1 base and J by 2 bases, with 7 bases of the junction left unmatched. CDR1 and CDR2 (germline): SEHNR, FQNEAQ (reference sequence). The CDR3 length is 16 residues. The CDR3 is CASSLGTGRGNYGYTF. DNA for the CDR3: TGTGCCAGCAGCTTAGGTACCGGCAGGGGGAACTATGGCTACACCTTC.

This clone was detected once. V usage is TRBV12-3 or TRBV12-4 and J usage is TRBJ1-1; no clear D gene. The CDR3 spans 13 residues. V was pared by 5 bases and J by 5 bases, with 12 bases between. The chain's CDR3 is CASSQLERTEAFF. The CDR3 DNA reads TGTGCCAGCAGTCAGCTGGAGCGAACTGAAGCTTTCTTT.

This chain links TRBV19 with TRBJ2-6, with D possibly matching TRBD1 (6 bases). Germline CDR1 reads LNHDA; CDR2 reads SQIVND (reference sequence). This CDR3 spans 15 amino acids. V was clipped by 8 bases and J by 0 bases, with 11 bases between them. The CDR3 reads CASSGESSGANVLTF. The DNA for the CDR3 is TGTGCCAGTTCAGGGGAAAGCTCTGGGGCCAACGTCCTGACTTTC.

The chain uses TRBV6-2 or TRBV6-3 and TRBJ1-3; TRBD1 matches at 9 bases. With V trimmed by 2 bases and J by 9 bases, 2 bases remained unmatched. This CDR3 is built from 13 residues. In germline, CDR1 is MNHEY, CDR2 SVGEGT. The CDR3 sequence: CASSYGTGITIYF. In DNA form, the CDR3 reads TGTGCCAGCAGTTACGGGACAGGGATCACCATATATTTT.

The gene calls are TRBV5-5 and TRBJ2-5; the match to TRBD1 covers 7 bases. The CDR3 runs 16 residues. Trimming cost V 2 bases and J 6 bases; bases outside gene matches: 13. Per the germline V gene, CDR1 is SGHKS and CDR2 is YYEKEE (reference sequence). Written as DNA, the CDR3 is TGTGCCAGCAGCTTTACGATGCGACAGGGAATAAAGACCCAGTACTTC. Protein sequence: CASSFTMRQGIKTQYF. The variable domain in full, completed from reference TRBV5-5 and TRBJ2-5, reads DAGVTQSPTHLIKTRGQQVTLRCSPISGHKSVSWYQQVLGQGPQFIFQYYEKEERGRGNFPDRFSARQFPNYSSELNVNALLLGDSALYLCASSFTMRQGIKTQYFGPGTRLLVL.

This clone was seen more than once but under ten times. The chain recombines TRBV4-3 with TRBJ1-3; D not resolved. CDR1 and CDR2 (germline): LGHNA, YSLEER. The V gene lost 4 bases and the J gene lost 0 bases, with 10 bases spanning the gap. The CDR3 consists of 15 residues. The CDR3 is CASSLEHSSGNTIYF. DNA of the CDR3: TGCGCCAGCAGCCTCGAACACAGCTCTGGAAACACCATATATTTT.